Listed below are T cell receptor beta chains from one sample, sequenced in a study of T cells after yellow fever vaccination. TCRdb recomputed calls from the 5' RACE reads with MiXCR, one row per CDR3 protein. There are around 250,000 distinct CDR3 sequences in the sample; less than 9% occur only once, and about 0.85% lies in the top ten. The sequencing here drew on CD4+ T cells sorted from PBMCs, taken 15 days after the yellow fever booster vaccination. All receptors come from a man in his thirties or forties who received the YFV17D yellow fever vaccine. Both conserved end residues are part of each CDR3. The order of the fields is J gene, V gene, D gene, clone size, CDR3 DNA, CDR3 protein. D genes are given only for firm matches. Not every row has a clone size; where given, it reads once, few, many or a size class.

>TRBJ2-3|TRBV6-2/TRBV6-3|.|few
TGTGCCAGCTTCATGGGGGCGCCGACAGATACGCAGTATTTT
CASFMGAPTDTQYF
>TRBJ1-1|TRBV6-1|TRBD1|.
TGTGCCAGCAGCAAGGGGGCGAACACTGAAGCTTTCTTT
CASSKGANTEAFF
>TRBJ2-7|TRBV7-8|.|few
TGTGCCAGCACCCCCCTGGGATACAGCTACGAGCAGTACTTC
CASTPLGYSYEQYF
>TRBJ2-3|TRBV5-1|.|many
TGCGCCAGCAGCTTGGGAGCGCGGGGAAGCACAGATACGCAGTATTTT
CASSLGARGSTDTQYF
>TRBJ2-7|TRBV20-1|TRBD2|few
TGCAGTGCTAGAGTATCAGGACTAGCCTACGAGCAGTACTTC
CSARVSGLAYEQYF
>TRBJ2-2|TRBV12-3/TRBV12-4|.|many
TGTGCCAGCTATTACACCGGGGAGCTGTTTTTT
CASYYTGELFF
>TRBJ2-7|TRBV5-1|TRBD2|.
TGCGCCAGCAGCTTCGAGCGGGGCTACGAGCAGTACTTC
CASSFERGYEQYF
>TRBJ2-7|TRBV5-1|TRBD1|.
TGCGCCAGCAGCCCCCTGGGACAGGGGGCCCACGAGCAGTACTTC
CASSPLGQGAHEQYF
>TRBJ2-3|TRBV14|.|once
TGTGTCAGCAGCCCTTGGGGGCGGGGCAGCACAGATACGCAGTATTTT
CVSSPWGRGSTDTQYF
>TRBJ2-5|TRBV7-9|.|.
TGTGCCAGCAGCTTAGGATCGAGTCTTCAAGAGACCCAGTACTTC
CASSLGSSLQETQYF
>TRBJ2-1|TRBV9|TRBD2|.
TGTGCCAGCAGCCTAATAGCGGGGACTTCCTACAATGAGCAGTTCTTC
CASSLIAGTSYNEQFF
>TRBJ2-1|TRBV29-1|TRBD2|.
TGCAGCGTCGGACTAGCGGGAGGGCGGCATGAGCAGTTCTTC
CSVGLAGGRHEQFF
>TRBJ2-7|TRBV20-1|TRBD1|.
TGCAGTGCTACGCCGGGACAGCACATAGAGCAGTACTTC
CSATPGQHIEQYF
>TRBJ2-7|TRBV11-1|.|.
TGTGCCAGCAGCTTAGAAGGAAGGCAGGGCCGAATTTCCTACGAGCAGTACTTC
CASSLEGRQGRISYEQYF
>TRBJ2-7|TRBV20-1|.|many
TGCAGTGCTACAAGGCCGGGGGCGGTGGAGCAGTACTTC
CSATRPGAVEQYF
>TRBJ2-1|TRBV5-1|.|few
TGCGCCAGCAGCTCACCGGGACCTCAGCATGAGCAGTTCTTC
CASSSPGPQHEQFF
>TRBJ2-4|TRBV12-3/TRBV12-4|TRBD2|many
TGTGCCAGCAGTACACCGTGGGGACTAGCGTTCATTCAGTACTTC
CASSTPWGLAFIQYF
>TRBJ1-5|TRBV6-1|.|.
TGTGCCAGCAGAACCCCAGACAATGGCAATCAGCCCCAGCATTTT
CASRTPDNGNQPQHF
>TRBJ1-2|TRBV7-2|TRBD1|few
TGTGCCAGCAGCTTAAAGGACAGGGCTGGCTATGGCTACACCTTC
CASSLKDRAGYGYTF
>TRBJ2-7|TRBV19|.|many
TGTGCCAGTAGTCGACGGGACATACCCTACGAGCAGTACTTC
CASSRRDIPYEQYF
>TRBJ1-6|TRBV5-1|.|few
TGCGCCAGCAGCTGGACAGTGGAATCACCCCTCCACTTT
CASSWTVESPLHF
>TRBJ2-7|TRBV7-2|.|.
TGTGCCAGCAGCTTAAGTGGGGACCCTTCCTACGAGCAGTACTTC
CASSLSGDPSYEQYF
>TRBJ2-2|TRBV5-1|.|.
TGCGCCAGCAGCGGCTGGCACGCGACGAACACCGGGGAGCTGTTTTTT
CASSGWHATNTGELFF
>TRBJ2-6|TRBV5-1|TRBD1|many
TGCGCCAGCAACTCAGGGGGTTCTGGGGCCAACGTCCTGACTTTC
CASNSGGSGANVLTF
>TRBJ2-7|TRBV20-1|TRBD2|few
TGCAGTGCAATAAAGGCGGGAGGTTCCTACGAGCAGTACTTC
CSAIKAGGSYEQYF
>TRBJ1-3|TRBV7-6|TRBD1|few
TGTGCCAGCAGCATTACGTCATCGACAGGGGTTAGAGACACCATATATTTT
CASSITSSTGVRDTIYF
>TRBJ1-1|TRBV20-1|TRBD1|.
TGCAGTGCTAGAGCGAGGCAGGGGGCCTCGAACACTGAAGCTTTCTTT
CSARARQGASNTEAFF
>TRBJ2-3|TRBV3-1|.|many
TGTGCCAGCAGCCAAAGGAATTCTCCTAGCACAGATACGCAGTATTTT
CASSQRNSPSTDTQYF
>TRBJ2-5|TRBV30|TRBD1|.
TGTGCCTGGAGTCCAGACCTTTTAGGGACAGGGATGCGAGAGACCCAGTACTTC
CAWSPDLLGTGMRETQYF
>TRBJ2-4|TRBV28|TRBD2|.
TGTGCCAGCAGTCTAATAGCGGGAGGGTTAGCCAAAAACATTCAGTACTTC
CASSLIAGGLAKNIQYF
>TRBJ1-1|TRBV29-1|.|many
TGCAGCGCAGGGAACACTGAAGCTTTCTTT
CSAGNTEAFF
>TRBJ2-7|TRBV3-1|TRBD1|few
TGTGCCAGCAGCCATGGACAGGTCTCCTACGAGCAGTACTTC
CASSHGQVSYEQYF
>TRBJ1-1|TRBV12-3/TRBV12-4|.|.
TGTGCCAGCAGTTTGAGCCAGGGAAACACTGAAGCTTTCTTT
CASSLSQGNTEAFF
>TRBJ2-7|TRBV19|.|many
TGTGCCAGTAGTTCGGGATCGGCCTACGAGCAGTACTTC
CASSSGSAYEQYF
>TRBJ2-5|TRBV7-2|.|few
TGTGCCAGCAGCTTATTCGGCAGCCAGTACCAAGAGACCCAGTACTTC
CASSLFGSQYQETQYF
>TRBJ2-7|TRBV18|.|many
TGTGCCAGCTCACCACCGGGGGGCCTAGGGAACTTC
CASSPPGGLGNF
>TRBJ2-7|TRBV7-3|.|few
TGTGCCAGCAGCCCCCAGGGGCCCAATAGGGAGCAGTACTTC
CASSPQGPNREQYF
>TRBJ1-6|TRBV4-2|.|few
TGTGCCAGCAGCCAAGATCAGGCCAGGGTTAATTCACCCCTCCACTTT
CASSQDQARVNSPLHF
>TRBJ2-1|TRBV20-1|TRBD1|.
TGCAGTGCTGCTACCCCGGGACAGGGGCGCAATGAGCAGTTCTTC
CSAATPGQGRNEQFF
>TRBJ2-4|TRBV29-1|.|many
TGCAGCGTTGAGTCCGGGAGAAACATTCAGTACTTC
CSVESGRNIQYF